The 2 T cell receptor beta chains given below trace back to one sample, sequenced in a study of blood T cells in healthy people across ages. Primers used in a second PCR of about 6 to 11 cycles were a sample-barcoded 5' primer and a J-beta primer mix. TCRdb used MiXCR to reprocess the 5' RACE reads, holding one entry per CDR3 protein. The sample records about a million distinct CDR3 sequences, roughly 48% being singletons. Sequencing was carried out using blood. Receptors originate from a man aged 25 to 40 in good health.

The V and J genes are TRBV3-1 and TRBJ2-1, with D perhaps assigned TRBD1 or TRBD2 (5 bases each). Trimming stripped 1 base from V and 6 bases from J, with 13 bases between. Germline CDR1 LGHDT, CDR2 YNNKEL (reference sequence). The CDR3 length is 15 residues. For the CDR3, the DNA is TGTGCCAGCAGCCAAGTGTTACGGGGCCGCAATGAGCAGTTCTTC. Protein sequence: CASSQVLRGRNEQFF.

The CDR3 coding sequence is TGCAGCGTTGAAGTGGGGGATGGACAGCATGCAGATACGCAGTATTTT. It encodes CSVEVGDGQHADTQYF. The genes are TRBV29-1 and TRBJ2-3, with D perhaps TRBD1 (6 bases). Trimming left V 1 base short and J 4 bases short, with 18 bases between. Germline assignment: CDR1 SQVTM and CDR2 ANQGSEA. CDR3 length: 16 amino acids.